Listed here is a single TCR beta chain. Antigen specificity is unknown. As it was prepared, the TCRbeta library received unique molecular identifiers. TCRdb redid the calling of the PCR reads with MiXCR, one entry per CDR3 protein. This table has about 830,000 distinct CDR3 sequences, roughly 16% appearing once. The ends were cut back, 6 bases at V and 5 bases at J, with 13 bases in the middle. CDR3 length: 13 amino acids. This entry comes from a study of T-cell reconstitution after alpha-beta-depleted transplantation in children. Study conclusions and caveats: Expanded graft clones, several hundred of them, were reportedly the source of alpha-beta T cells about two months after transplant. Surviving recipient cells, namely T cells and thymic progenitors, were the source of high day-60 TCRbeta diversity in some patients. After one year, T-cell counts and TCRbeta diversity mostly came from new T cells.

The V and J genes are TRBV12-3 or TRBV12-4 and TRBJ2-5; D may be TRBD2 (6 bases). The receptor was derived from a male patient aged 10 to 17 who had a stem cell transplant for acute lymphoblastic leukemia, so the T cells may come from the graft donor. This material consisted of PBMCs, mostly from graft donor cells, taken 360 days after TCRalphabeta/CD19-depleted stem cell transplant. CDR3 loop: CASRRGPPETQYF. The CDR3 region has the DNA TGTGCCAGCAGGCGGGGACCCCCGGAGACCCAGTACTTC.